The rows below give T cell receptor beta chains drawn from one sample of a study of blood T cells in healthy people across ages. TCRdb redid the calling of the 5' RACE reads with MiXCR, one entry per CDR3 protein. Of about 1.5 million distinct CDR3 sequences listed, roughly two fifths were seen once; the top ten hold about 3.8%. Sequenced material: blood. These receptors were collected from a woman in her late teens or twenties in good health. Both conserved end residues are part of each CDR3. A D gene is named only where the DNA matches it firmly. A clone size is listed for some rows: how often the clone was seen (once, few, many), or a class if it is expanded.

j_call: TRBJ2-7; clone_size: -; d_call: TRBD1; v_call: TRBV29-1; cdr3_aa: CSVGSGGVTYEQYF
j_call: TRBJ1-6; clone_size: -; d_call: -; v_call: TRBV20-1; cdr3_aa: CSARQSWDSPLHF
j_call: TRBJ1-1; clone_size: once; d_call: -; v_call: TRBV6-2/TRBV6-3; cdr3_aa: CASSAGPQGNTEAFF
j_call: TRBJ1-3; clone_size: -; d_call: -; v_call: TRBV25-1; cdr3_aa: CASRGPSPGNTIYF
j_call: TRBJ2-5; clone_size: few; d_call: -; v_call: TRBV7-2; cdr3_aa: CASSFGVYNEQYF
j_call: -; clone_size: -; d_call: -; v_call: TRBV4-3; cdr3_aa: CASSQELASADTYEQYF
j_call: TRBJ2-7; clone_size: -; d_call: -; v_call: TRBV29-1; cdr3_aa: CSVEGQQSYEQYF
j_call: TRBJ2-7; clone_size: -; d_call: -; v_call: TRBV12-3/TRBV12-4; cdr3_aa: CASSPNKYEQYF
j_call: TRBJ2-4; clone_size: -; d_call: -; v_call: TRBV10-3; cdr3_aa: CAISDRTLAKNIQYF
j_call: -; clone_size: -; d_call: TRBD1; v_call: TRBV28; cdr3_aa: CASSRTGFMKTQYF
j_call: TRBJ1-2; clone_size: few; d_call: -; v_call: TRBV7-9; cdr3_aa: CASSLAPDNNYGYTF
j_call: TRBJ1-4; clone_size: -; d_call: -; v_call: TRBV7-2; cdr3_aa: CASSLVQLRDEKLFF
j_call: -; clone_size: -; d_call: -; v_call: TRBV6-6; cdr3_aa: CASSSNLRSSYNEQYF
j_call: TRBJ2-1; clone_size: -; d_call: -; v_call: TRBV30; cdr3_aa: CAWRAYNEQFF
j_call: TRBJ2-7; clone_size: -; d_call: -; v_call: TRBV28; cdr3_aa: CASSYGTDITSYEQYF
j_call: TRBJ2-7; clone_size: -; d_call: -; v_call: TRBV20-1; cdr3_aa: CSAAYVYEQYF
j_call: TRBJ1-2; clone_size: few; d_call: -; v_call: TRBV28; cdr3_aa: CASRTGTLLFGYTF
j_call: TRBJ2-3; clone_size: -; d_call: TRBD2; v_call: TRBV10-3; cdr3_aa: CATKAGEADTQYF
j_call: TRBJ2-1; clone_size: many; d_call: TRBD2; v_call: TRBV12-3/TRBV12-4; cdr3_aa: CASSVRLAGRVNEQFF
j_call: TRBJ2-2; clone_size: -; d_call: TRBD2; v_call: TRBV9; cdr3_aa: CASSVVASGRGVTGELFF
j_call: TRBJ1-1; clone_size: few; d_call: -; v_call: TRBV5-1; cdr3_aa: CASSLFPQPTNTEAFF
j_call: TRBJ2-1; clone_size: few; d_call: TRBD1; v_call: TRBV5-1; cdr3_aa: CASSPTGQGREQFF
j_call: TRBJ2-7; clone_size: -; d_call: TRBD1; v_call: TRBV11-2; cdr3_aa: CASSLNYRTGSYEQYF
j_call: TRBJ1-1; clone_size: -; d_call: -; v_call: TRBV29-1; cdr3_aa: CSVQVRGRPLNTEAFF
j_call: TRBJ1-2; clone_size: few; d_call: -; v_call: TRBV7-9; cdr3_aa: CASSLGALPHGYTF
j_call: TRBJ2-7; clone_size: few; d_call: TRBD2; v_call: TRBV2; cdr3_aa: CASSSQGGLAGYEQYF
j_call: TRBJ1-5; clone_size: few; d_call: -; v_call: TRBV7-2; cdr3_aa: CASSFGINNQPQHF
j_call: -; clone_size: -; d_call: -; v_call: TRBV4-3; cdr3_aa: CASSQDLRSFEYYEQYF
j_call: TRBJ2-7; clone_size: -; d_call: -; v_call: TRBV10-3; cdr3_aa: CAIGEGSYEQYF
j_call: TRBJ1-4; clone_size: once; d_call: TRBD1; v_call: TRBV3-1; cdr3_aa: CASSSKRGPEKLFF
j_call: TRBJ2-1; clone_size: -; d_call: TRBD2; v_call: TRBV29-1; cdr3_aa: CAAPLAGVSYEQFF
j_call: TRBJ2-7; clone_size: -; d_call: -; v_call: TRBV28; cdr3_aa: CASSFRDGSEQYF